The subject of this entry is one TCR beta chain. Its antigen is not known. This CDR3 has 18 amino acids. V lost 7 bases and J lost 4; bases outside the gene matches: 18. This sample is part of a study of blood T cells in healthy people across ages. General study findings and limits: Leaving the PBMCs unsorted stopped any conclusive comparison of naive versus antigen-experienced cells. Estimates of diversity drawn from one million T cells were considered underestimates.

Next came a second PCR, run for about 7 to 12 cycles, which used a sample-barcoded 5' primer along with a J-beta primer mix. TCRdb reprocessed the 5' RACE reads via MiXCR and lists one record per CDR3 protein. The sample carries some 560,000 distinct CDR3 sequences, about 25% recorded once. These same data were also listed under a study on T cells of mothers and their children. Per that study: Relative to unrelated pairs, biologically related mother-child dyads exhibited marginally greater, non-significant overlap.

The specimen was blood. The sequence was collected from a boy between 2 and 10 years old in good health. This sequence joins TRBV12-3 or TRBV12-4 and TRBJ2-2; the match to TRBD2 covers 7 bases. This CDR3 is CASTSTAGSGFGTGELFF. The CDR3 nucleotides read TGTGCCAGCACCTCGACAGCGGGGTCAGGATTTGGCACCGGGGAGCTGTTTTTT.